The 25 T cell receptor beta chains presented below share a single source sample, sequenced in a study of T cells in Graves' hyperthyroidism and ophthalmopathy. Regions amplified from RNA transcripts were the TCR beta CDR3 regions. TCR CDR3 regions were first amplified by RT-PCR with HTBI primers. TCRdb re-analysed the multiplex PCR reads in MiXCR, keeping a single row per CDR3 protein. The profile shows around 690,000 distinct CDR3 sequences, 20% of them singletons. The sequencing input was blood. These receptors all come from a man aged 25-40 years with Graves' ophthalmopathy.

The rearrangement joins TRBV10-3 to TRBJ2-1; D remains ambiguous. Trimming removed 4 bases from V and 6 bases from J, with 13 bases in between. The CDR3 consists of 14 residues. The V gene's germline CDR1 is ENHRY and CDR2 SYGVKD. CDR3 sequence (DNA): TGTGCCATCAGTGTCGGCATTGACGTCAATGAGCAGTTCTTC. This sequence encodes CAISVGIDVNEQFF.

The gene calls are TRBV4-2 and TRBJ1-1; 7 bases are shared with TRBD1. From germline, CDR1 is LGHNA and CDR2 YNFKEQ. This CDR3 has 15 amino acids. The trim removed 2 bases at V and 2 bases at J, leaving 5 bases unmatched. The CDR3, as DNA: TGTGCCAGCAGCCAACAGACAGGGTTCAACACTGAAGCTTTCTTT. Its protein is CASSQQTGFNTEAFF.

Remarks on this clonotype: A much larger clonotype is one base distant, so this may be a read error. This chain connects TRBV3-1 to TRBJ1-2; 7 nucleotides align to TRBD1. The CDR3 spans 17 residues. Germline V gene data show CDR1 as LGHDT and CDR2 as YNNKEL (reference sequence). V trimming: 4 bases; J trimming: 6 bases; junction bases outside the gene matches: 17. In DNA, the CDR3 is TGTGCCAGCAGCCCCGGTGGGGTCCGGACAGGTCACCATGGCTACACCTTC. The encoded protein is CASSPGGVRTGHHGYTF.

In its sample, this clonotype was seen a few times. The rearrangement joins TRBV2 to TRBJ2-7; weak D call: TRBD1 (6 bases). Germline values: CDR1 SNHLY, CDR2 FYNNEI. The V end lost 6 bases, the J end lost 6 bases, and 18 bases lay between the germline ends. The CDR3 extends over 14 amino acids. DNA for the CDR3: TGTGCCAGCAGCCCCGCAGGGGAGTCAGGCGAGCAGTACTTC. This gives the protein CASSPAGESGEQYF.

The J gene is TRBJ2-1, the V gene TRBV20-1, with 12 bases fitting TRBD2. The CDR3 runs to 14 residues. Per the germline V gene, CDR1 is DFQATT and CDR2 is SNEGSKA (reference sequence). Unmatched junction bases numbered 3, after V lost 1 base and J lost 8 bases. CDR3 amino acids: CSARATSGSYEQFF. The CDR3 nucleotides read TGCAGTGCTAGAGCGACTAGCGGGAGCTATGAGCAGTTCTTC.

This clonotype has a handful of counts. The V gene is TRBV28, the J gene TRBJ2-3; perhaps TRBD2 as D (7 bases). Per germline, CDR1 MDHEN and CDR2 SYDVKM. Trimming took 2 bases from V and 8 from J, leaving 23 bases between them. This CDR3 comprises 17 residues. The CDR3 loop reads CASSLRDGGAAAGTQYF. CDR3 nucleotide sequence: TGTGCCAGCAGTTTACGGGATGGGGGGGCCGCAGCCGGTACGCAGTATTTT.

This clonotype was detected only a few times. The chain links TRBV5-1 to TRBJ1-1, with a weak D call TRBD1 (6 bases). The CDR3 has 14 residues. Trimming took off 2 bases at V and 2 bases at J, with 10 bases between the two ends. Germline CDR1 and CDR2: SGHRS and YFSETQ. The CDR3 DNA reads TGCGCCAGCAGCTTACAGGGAATCAACACTGAAGCTTTCTTT. It codes for CASSLQGINTEAFF.

This rearrangement joins TRBV29-1 to TRBJ2-1, with 7 bases fitting TRBD1. After removal of 4 bases from V and 3 bases from J, the junction contained 12 bases not matched to a gene. Germline CDR1 reads SQVTM; CDR2 reads ANQGSEA. CDR3 length equals 16 residues. The CDR3 nucleotides are TGCAGCGTTGGGGAAGGGGGCGCATACTACTACAATGAGCAGTTCTTC. Protein: CSVGEGGAYYYNEQFF.

This chain connects TRBV12-3 or TRBV12-4 to TRBJ2-3; 7 bases line up with TRBD2. V was clipped by 7 bases and J by 0 bases; unmatched bases: 10. This CDR3 is 16 amino acids long. DNA for the CDR3: TGTGCCAGCAAAGGGAGAGCGGGACCGAGCACAGATACGCAGTATTTT. Protein sequence: CASKGRAGPSTDTQYF.

The chain has TRBV4-3 and TRBJ1-5; 7 bases match TRBD1. This CDR3 has 15 residues. With V trimmed by 0 bases and J by 4 bases, 3 bases remained unmatched. From germline, CDR1 is LGHNA and CDR2 YSLEER. CDR3 amino acids: CASSQDRGVNQPQHF. The CDR3 DNA follows: TGCGCCAGCAGCCAAGACAGGGGGGTAAATCAGCCCCAGCATTTT.

This clonotype was seen a few times. This chain links TRBV13 with TRBJ1-6; 8 positions match TRBD1. Germline CDR1 reads PRHDT; CDR2 reads FYEKMQ (reference sequence). CDR3 length: 16 amino acids. With 4 bases clipped from V and 7 bases from J, the junction kept 9 bases outside the gene matches. Written as DNA, the CDR3 is TGTGCCAGCAGCTCAAACAGGGGGTGGATGAATTCACCCCTCCACTTT. Protein product: CASSSNRGWMNSPLHF.

The chain couples TRBV12-3 or TRBV12-4 to TRBJ1-3, with unresolved D. The CDR3 extends over 23 amino acids. Between the trimmed V and J ends, which lost 5 bases and 0 bases, there was a span of 35 bases. The CDR3 region is CASSTQVGVRFDLLGDSGNTIYF. CDR3 sequence (DNA): TGTGCCAGCAGTACCCAGGTGGGTGTTCGTTTCGACCTCCTCGGGGACTCTGGAAACACCATATATTTT.

The chain combines TRBV7-9 with TRBJ2-5; D gene uncertain. CDR1 and CDR2 from the germline V gene are SEHNR and FQNEAQ (reference sequence). The V end was cut by 5 bases, the J end by 1 base, with 11 bases between. This CDR3 contains 14 residues. The DNA of the CDR3 is TGTGCCAGCAGCCCCACTACCCGCCAAGAGACCCAGTACTTC. It is translated as CASSPTTRQETQYF.

The CDR3 nucleotides are TGCAGTGCTAGAGATACACAGGGGAACTATGGCTACACCTTC. It specifies CSARDTQGNYGYTF. The genes are TRBV20-1 and TRBJ1-2, with 7 bases that match TRBD1. Per the germline V gene, CDR1 is DFQATT and CDR2 is SNEGSKA (reference sequence). V gave up 0 bases and J gave up 2 bases; unmatched junction bases: 3. This CDR3 comprises 14 residues.

This clonotype has a single count. V gene TRBV19 combines with J gene TRBJ2-4; D might be TRBD1 (6 bases). Deletions cut 7 bases from V and 3 bases from J, with 19 bases between. Germline V CDR1 and CDR2: LNHDA, SQIVND (reference sequence). The CDR3 covers 16 residues. CDR3 sequence reads: CASTPTGAWRKNIQYF. The CDR3, as DNA: TGTGCCAGTACCCCGACAGGAGCATGGCGCAAAAACATTCAGTACTTC. The full variable domain, with the rest looked up from reference TRBV19 and TRBJ2-4, is DGGITQSPKYLFRKEGQNVTLSCEQNLNHDAMYWYRQDPGQGLRLIYYSQIVNDFQKGDIAEGYSVSREKKESFPLTVTSAQKNPTAFYLCASTPTGAWRKNIQYFGAGTRLSVL.

This clonotype came up many times. This chain connects TRBV15 to TRBJ2-3; D uncertain. The germline V and J ends were trimmed by 3 bases and 0 bases, with 16 bases remaining between them. Germline loops: CDR1 LNHNV, CDR2 YYDKDF (reference sequence). This CDR3 is built from 17 residues. CDR3 bases: TGTGCCACCAGCAGTCGGCTACCCAGAAGGAGCACAGATACGCAGTATTTT. It translates to CATSSRLPRRSTDTQYF. The entire variable domain, with the rest obtained from reference TRBV15 and TRBJ2-3, is as follows: DAMVIQNPRYQVTQFGKPVTLSCSQTLNHNVMYWYQQKSSQAPKLLFHYYDKDFNNEADTPDNFQSRRPNTSFCFLDIRSPGLGDTAMYLCATSSRLPRRSTDTQYFGPGTRLTVL.

This rearrangement joins TRBV19 to TRBJ1-5; 10 bases map to TRBD1. From germline, CDR1 is LNHDA and CDR2 SQIVND (reference sequence). The V segment lost 4 bases and the J segment 4 bases; nucleotides outside the gene matches: 7. The CDR3 spans 16 residues. The CDR3 reads CASSTSGTGVNQPQHF. Written as DNA, the CDR3 is TGTGCCAGTAGTACCTCTGGGACAGGGGTTAATCAGCCCCAGCATTTT.

This clonotype was counted ten times or more. This chain uses TRBV28 with TRBJ2-7, with 7 bases aligning to TRBD1. Trimming at V came to 3 bases and at J to 4 bases, leaving 15 bases not matched to a gene. There are 17 residues in the CDR3. CDR1 and CDR2 (germline): MDHEN, SYDVKM. The CDR3 region is CASSFSYRGRSLYEQYF. CDR3 DNA: TGTGCCAGCAGTTTCTCTTACAGGGGACGGTCCCTATACGAGCAGTACTTC.

CDR3 sequence: CASRILVSNEQYF. DNA of the CDR3: TGTGCCAGCAGAATCCTAGTTAGCAACGAGCAGTACTTC. The chain uses TRBV6-2 or TRBV6-3 and TRBJ2-7; D gene unclear. The CDR3 is 13 residues long. Trimming removed 6 bases at V and 5 bases at J, with 14 bases between. Germline V gene sequence: CDR1 MNHEY, CDR2 SVGEGT.

The chain couples TRBV4-3 to TRBJ2-7; 8 bases line up with TRBD2. The CDR3 has 15 residues. Looked up from germline, CDR1 is LGHNA and CDR2 is YSLEER. After removal of 0 bases from V and 4 bases from J, the junction contained 5 bases not matched to a gene. The CDR3 DNA sequence: TGCGCCAGCAGCCAAGACCTGACTAGCGTTTACGAGCAGTACTTC. This encodes CASSQDLTSVYEQYF.

This clonotype appeared a few times. A clone one base away is much larger, so this may be a read error. This chain uses TRBV11-2 with TRBJ2-1; tentative D call: TRBD1 (6 bases). V was shortened by 5 bases and J by 7 bases, with 15 bases between the two germline ends. This CDR3 spans 14 amino acids. Per the germline V gene, CDR1 is SGHAT and CDR2 is FQNNGV. The chain's CDR3 is CASSQKGVWNEQFF. CDR3 DNA: TGTGCCAGCAGCCAGAAGGGGGTTTGGAATGAGCAGTTCTTC.

This clonotype has at least ten counts. The chain employs TRBV6-1 and TRBJ2-7; 8 bases are shared with TRBD2. This CDR3 region has 14 residues. Germline V gene lookup returns CDR1 MNHNS and CDR2 SASEGT. Losses at the gene ends were 6 bases for V and 2 bases for J; bases not matched to a gene: 6. The CDR3: CASRTPGLAYEQYF. DNA of the CDR3: TGTGCCAGCAGGACCCCGGGACTAGCCTACGAGCAGTACTTC.

This chain uses TRBV2 with TRBJ2-1, with 9 bases identical to TRBD1. CDR1 is SNHLY and CDR2 is FYNNEI in the germline V gene. Unmatched junction bases numbered 8, after V lost 10 bases and J lost 4 bases. The CDR3 is 14 amino acids. CDR3 sequence reads: CAITGTGTYNEQFF. The CDR3 DNA reads as TGTGCCATAACCGGGACAGGGACATACAATGAGCAGTTCTTC.

At least ten counts were recorded for this clonotype. The genes are TRBV5-1 and TRBJ2-7, with 7 bases fitting TRBD1. Trimming at V came to 3 bases and at J to 6 bases, leaving 9 bases not matched to a gene. This CDR3 has 14 amino acids. CDR1 is SGHRS, CDR2 YFSETQ, per germline. The CDR3 spells CASSSDRAVVEQYF. In DNA form, the CDR3 reads TGCGCCAGCAGCTCAGACAGGGCGGTCGTCGAGCAGTACTTC. Full variable domain (missing parts from reference TRBV5-1 and TRBJ2-7): KAGVTQTPRYLIKTRGQQVTLSCSPISGHRSVSWYQQTPGQGLQFLFEYFSETQRNKGNFPGRFSGRQFSNSRSEMNVSTLELGDSALYLCASSSDRAVVEQYFGPGTRLTVT.

This clonotype occurred a few times. The chain is built from TRBV2 and TRBJ2-2; no firm D call. CDR1 and CDR2 from the germline V gene are SNHLY and FYNNEI. This CDR3 is 16 amino acids long. Trimming took off 7 bases at V and 1 base at J, with 16 bases between the two ends. CDR3 DNA sequence: TGTGCCAGCACCGCAAGCCGAATCGAGAACACCGGGGAGCTGTTTTTT. Encoded protein: CASTASRIENTGELFF.